This passage covers 20 T cell receptor beta chains from one sample sequenced in a study of identifying expanded T cells in peripheral blood. This table comes from immunoSEQ multiplex PCR, and its TCRdb copy is limited to in-frame clones, with some not included. The data show over 100,000 clones, about 91% seen once. Sequenced: blood. The receptor set was obtained from a person between 18 and 75 years old in good health.

This chain links TRBV6-5 with TRBJ2-5; TRBD2 agrees at 8 bases. V was pared by 5 bases and J by 3 bases, with 5 bases of the junction left unmatched. The germline gives CDR1 MNHEY, CDR2 SVGAGI. The CDR3 spans 14 residues. The CDR3 nucleotides read TGTGCCAGCAGTCGGGGTAGCGGGGAAGAGACCCAGTACTTC. Translation: CASSRGSGEETQYF.

This chain uses TRBV6-5 with TRBJ2-2; D may be TRBD2 (6 bases). The CDR3 has 14 residues. V was clipped by 2 bases and J by 4 bases, with 8 bases between them. Germline CDR1 is MNHEY and CDR2 is SVGAGI. The CDR3 coding sequence is TGTGCCAGCAGTTACGGGGGGAGCACCGGGGAGCTGTTTTTT. Translating it yields CASSYGGSTGELFF.

The chain links TRBV7-8 to TRBJ1-1, with 10 bases aligning to TRBD1. The V gene's germline CDR1 is SGHVS and CDR2 FQNEAQ. The CDR3 contains 15 residues. With V trimmed by 0 bases and J by 6 bases, 4 bases remained unmatched. In DNA, the CDR3 is TGTGCCAGCAGCTTAGCCAGGGACAGGGGATCTGAAGCTTTCTTT. Residues: CASSLARDRGSEAFF.

This chain links TRBV11-3 with TRBJ1-5, with D possibly TRBD1 on 6 matching bases. V was trimmed by 5 bases and J by 9 bases, leaving 8 bases between them. This CDR3 is built from 11 residues. CDR1 is SGHNT, CDR2 YENEEA, per germline. CDR3 loop: CASSPRGPQHF. The CDR3 DNA sequence: TGTGCCAGCAGCCCCAGGGGGCCCCAGCATTTT. Full variable domain (missing parts from reference TRBV11-3 and TRBJ1-5): EAGVVQSPRYKIIEKKQPVAFWCNPISGHNTLYWYLQNLGQGPELLIRYENEEAVDDSQLPKDRFSAERLKGVDSTLKIQPAELGDSAVYLCASSPRGPQHFGDGTRLSIL.

The chain has TRBV19 and TRBJ1-5; 9 bases fit TRBD1. CDR1 LNHDA and CDR2 SQIVND come from the germline V gene (reference sequence). The CDR3 totals 16 residues. After removal of 5 bases from V and 5 bases from J, the junction contained 10 bases not matched to a gene. This CDR3 reads CASSDRHRGRDQPQHF. The CDR3 DNA reads TGTGCCAGTAGTGATAGGCACAGGGGGCGGGATCAGCCCCAGCATTTT. The whole variable domain, remainder taken from reference TRBV19 and TRBJ1-5, is DGGITQSPKYLFRKEGQNVTLSCEQNLNHDAMYWYRQDPGQGLRLIYYSQIVNDFQKGDIAEGYSVSREKKESFPLTVTSAQKNPTAFYLCASSDRHRGRDQPQHFGDGTRLSIL.

This chain uses TRBV4-1 with TRBJ2-6; TRBD1 matches at 8 bases. Germline CDR1 is MGHRA and CDR2 is YSYEKL. There are 19 residues in the CDR3. V lost 1 base and J lost 1; bases outside the gene matches: 9. The CDR3 spells CASSQVLRQGLSGANVLTF. The CDR3 DNA sequence: TGCGCCAGCAGCCAAGTTCTGAGACAGGGGTTATCTGGGGCCAACGTCCTGACTTTC.

This chain connects TRBV19 to TRBJ2-3; 7 bases are a match to TRBD1. CDR3 length: 17 amino acids. Looked up from germline, CDR1 is LNHDA and CDR2 is SQIVND (reference sequence). With V trimmed by 5 bases and J by 0 bases, 11 bases remained unmatched. The CDR3 loop reads CASSLSPGQRSTDTQYF. In DNA, the CDR3 is TGTGCCAGTAGTTTATCCCCGGGACAGCGAAGCACAGATACGCAGTATTTT. Looking up the rest from reference TRBV19 and TRBJ2-3 gives the full variable domain: DGGITQSPKYLFRKEGQNVTLSCEQNLNHDAMYWYRQDPGQGLRLIYYSQIVNDFQKGDIAEGYSVSREKKESFPLTVTSAQKNPTAFYLCASSLSPGQRSTDTQYFGPGTRLTVL.

This clone was seen only once. The chain has TRBV6-5 and TRBJ1-1; 8 nucleotides line up with TRBD1. CDR1 and CDR2 from the germline V gene are MNHEY and SVGAGI. CDR3 size: 16 residues. J lost 7 bases, V lost 2 bases, and 12 bases had no gene match. CDR3 sequence (DNA): TGTGCCAGCAGTTACACCGGACAGGGACTAGATGATGAAGCTTTCTTT. Its protein product is CASSYTGQGLDDEAFF.

CDR3 region: CASSFTRETQYF. CDR3 in DNA: TGCGCCAGCAGCTTCACCAGAGAGACCCAGTACTTC. The chain joins TRBV5-1 to TRBJ2-5, with no clear D. This CDR3 contains 12 residues. V shed 2 bases and J shed 4 bases, with 6 bases lying between them. CDR1 is SGHRS, CDR2 YFSETQ, per germline. The complete variable domain, with remaining parts taken from reference TRBV5-1 and TRBJ2-5, reads KAGVTQTPRYLIKTRGQQVTLSCSPISGHRSVSWYQQTPGQGLQFLFEYFSETQRNKGNFPGRFSGRQFSNSRSEMNVSTLELGDSALYLCASSFTRETQYFGPGTRLLVL.

This sequence joins TRBV18 and TRBJ2-7; 7 nucleotides match TRBD1. The CDR3 extends over 16 amino acids. CDR1 is KGHSH and CDR2 is LQKENI in the germline V gene. V dropped 3 bases and J dropped 2; count of bases not matched to a gene: 10. The CDR3 spells CASSPKTGPSTYEQYF. As DNA, the CDR3 is TGTGCCAGCTCACCGAAGACAGGGCCATCCACCTACGAGCAGTACTTC.

The chain recombines TRBV6-1 with TRBJ2-1; TRBD1 matches at 7 bases. Germline V gives CDR1 MNHNS, CDR2 SASEGT. J lost 4 bases, V lost 4 bases, and 10 bases had no gene match. The CDR3 totals 16 residues. The CDR3 region is CASSARGPGGYNEQFF. The CDR3 DNA sequence: TGTGCCAGCAGTGCCCGGGGACCAGGGGGTTACAATGAGCAGTTCTTC.

The V and J genes are TRBV9 and TRBJ2-1; 8 bases fit TRBD2. Looked up from germline, CDR1 is SGDLS and CDR2 is YYNGEE. J was trimmed by 10 bases and V by 1 base; bases with no gene match: 10. The CDR3 is 15 residues long. The CDR3: CASSVTPSSGGEQFF. In DNA, the CDR3 is TGTGCCAGCAGCGTAACCCCCTCCAGCGGGGGAGAGCAGTTCTTC. Filled out from reference TRBV9 and TRBJ2-1, the complete variable domain reads DSGVTQTPKHLITATGQRVTLRCSPRSGDLSVYWYQQSLDQGLQFLIQYYNGEERAKGNILERFSAQQFPDLHSELNLSSLELGDSALYFCASSVTPSSGGEQFFGPGTRLTVL.

This chain uses TRBV19 with TRBJ1-1; no reliable D call. The germline CDR1 and CDR2 sequences are LNHDA and SQIVND (reference sequence). Trimming removed 5 bases from V and 2 bases from J, with 9 bases in between. This CDR3 region has 13 residues. The chain's CDR3 is CASSPRGNTEAFF. DNA for the CDR3: TGTGCCAGTAGTCCCCGGGGTAACACTGAAGCTTTCTTT.

This clone was seen only once. This sequence joins TRBV9 and TRBJ1-2; TRBD1 aligns across 9 bases. V was pared by 2 bases and J by 8 bases, with 7 bases of the junction left unmatched. Germline V lookup: CDR1 SGDLS, CDR2 YYNGEE. The CDR3 consists of 14 residues. The CDR3 is CASSVRDRAEGYTF. CDR3 nucleotides: TGTGCCAGCAGCGTCCGGGACAGGGCGGAAGGCTACACCTTC.

This clone has more than one count but fewer than ten. The chain recombines TRBV6-5 with TRBJ2-7, with D maybe TRBD1 (7 bases). V lost 6 bases to trimming and J lost 0 bases, with 12 bases between them. Germline V gives CDR1 MNHEY, CDR2 SVGAGI. The CDR3 runs to 14 residues. The CDR3 sequence is CASRRDSYSYEQYF. The CDR3 DNA reads as TGTGCCAGCAGGCGGGACAGCTACTCCTACGAGCAGTACTTC.

V is TRBV7-9 and J is TRBJ2-3; the D is unclear. The germline V and J ends were trimmed by 3 bases and 2 bases, with 9 bases remaining between them. The CDR3 has 14 residues. Germline V gene data show CDR1 as SEHNR and CDR2 as FQNEAQ (reference sequence). The CDR3 here is CASSFRANTDTQYF. The CDR3 DNA follows: TGTGCCAGCAGCTTTAGGGCTAACACAGATACGCAGTATTTT.

CDR3 sequence reads: CASSFRGSNEQFF. The DNA for the CDR3 is TGTGCCAGCAGCTTTAGGGGGAGTAATGAGCAGTTCTTC. The chain carries TRBV7-9 and TRBJ2-1, with D maybe TRBD1 (6 bases). Trimming took 3 bases from V and 7 from J, leaving 10 bases between them. The CDR3 has 13 residues. Germline lookup yields CDR1 SEHNR and CDR2 FQNEAQ (reference sequence).

The J gene is TRBJ2-5, the V gene TRBV5-1; D gene uncertain. The germline V gene has CDR1 SGHRS and CDR2 YFSETQ. This CDR3 is 11 amino acids long. Between the trimmed V and J ends, which lost 7 bases and 7 bases, there was a span of 11 bases. CDR3 coding DNA: TGCGCCAGCCTGGCAGGCTCGACCCAGTACTTC. It yields the protein CASLAGSTQYF.

This chain links TRBV29-1 with TRBJ1-5; D is ambiguous. The CDR3 covers 13 residues. V dropped 4 bases and J dropped 5 bases, with 12 bases sitting between them. The V gene's germline CDR1 is SQVTM and CDR2 ANQGSEA. The CDR3 sequence: CSVGVPLHQPQHF. As DNA, the CDR3 is TGCAGCGTTGGGGTTCCCTTGCATCAGCCCCAGCATTTT.

This clone was detected once. This sequence joins TRBV7-3 and TRBJ2-5; 11 positions match TRBD1. Germline trimming cut 1 base from V and 2 bases from J; bases unmatched to any gene: 3. The length of the CDR3 is 16 residues. Germline V gene data show CDR1 as SGHTA and CDR2 as FQGTGA. CDR3 region: CASSLNGQGAQETQYF. CDR3 DNA sequence: TGTGCCAGCAGCTTAAATGGACAGGGGGCTCAAGAGACCCAGTACTTC.